These 22 T cell receptor beta chains were sequenced from one sample in a study of T cells expressing NK-cell markers (dated by TCRdb to the early 2020s). To prepare the library, 5' RACE was applied. Sequencing instrument: Illumina HiSeq 2000. TCRdb reprocessed the reads and assigns one entry to each CDR3 protein sequence, leaving out DNA. This sample's table carries 500,000 or so distinct CDR3 sequences. Under 4.5% of the sample goes to the ten largest clones. The sequenced material came from blood T cells: a sorted CD56 or NKG2C T cell subset, CD4+ or CD8+ T cells, or bulk PBMC T cells (not recorded which). Every receptor here comes from a man between 18 and 29 years old in good health. Donor details come from another sample of the same person, matched by shared clones.

The J gene is TRBJ1-1, the V gene TRBV5-1; TCRdb lists TRBD1, though no DNA is available to test this call. The CDR3 consists of 14 residues. The germline gives CDR1 SGHRS, CDR2 YFSETQ. This CDR3 reads CASSHSPGGTEAFF.

This chain connects TRBV29-1 to TRBJ2-4; the D call from TCRdb, TRBD1, cannot be confirmed without DNA. This CDR3 region has 17 residues. CDR1 and CDR2 from the germline V gene are SQVTM and ANQGSEA. The CDR3 sequence: CSVEDLGTGGGLNIQYF.

The chain uses TRBV20-1 and TRBJ1-2. Germline V gene data show CDR1 as DFQATT and CDR2 as SNEGSKA (reference sequence). The CDR3 has 15 amino acids. The chain's CDR3 is CSARDPAEANYGYTF.

This rearrangement joins TRBV7-9 to TRBJ1-3. The CDR3 contains 15 residues. Germline loops: CDR1 SEHNR, CDR2 FQNEAQ (reference sequence). The CDR3 region is CASVGMRISGNTIYF. Supplemented by reference TRBV7-9 and TRBJ1-3, the full variable domain reads DTGVSQNPRHKITKRGQNVTFRCDPISEHNRLYWYRQTLGQGPEFLTYFQNEAQLEKSRLLSDRFSAERPKGSFSTLEIQRTEQGDSAMYLCASVGMRISGNTIYFGEGSWLTVV.

The rearrangement uses TRBV3-1 and TRBJ2-1; the D call from TCRdb, TRBD2, cannot be confirmed without DNA. Germline V gives CDR1 LGHDT, CDR2 YNNKEL (reference sequence). This CDR3 has 17 residues. The CDR3 here is CASSQDSGSGIYNEQFF.

The V and J genes are TRBV5-1 and TRBJ1-1; the TCRdb D gene call, TRBD1, has no DNA to confirm it. The CDR3 is made up of 15 amino acids. Germline assignment: CDR1 SGHRS and CDR2 YFSETQ. The CDR3 spells CASTAMTGGNTEAFF.

This chain links TRBV30 with TRBJ1-1. Germline CDR1 and CDR2: GTSNPN and SVGIG (reference sequence). There are 14 residues in the CDR3. CDR3: CAWSATVTNTEAFF.

The V and J genes are TRBV5-1 and TRBJ2-3; the D gene TCRdb calls, TRBD1, cannot be checked with no DNA. The CDR3 totals 15 residues. Germline V gene sequence: CDR1 SGHRS, CDR2 YFSETQ. The CDR3 spells CASSFWQGDTDTQYF.

CDR3 residues: CASSSDGDRGPGYTF. The chain employs TRBV5-1 and TRBJ1-2; the TRBD1 assignment by TCRdb is unverifiable without DNA. The CDR3 spans 15 residues. Germline V gene data show CDR1 as SGHRS and CDR2 as YFSETQ.

The chain is built from TRBV6-5 and TRBJ2-1; absent DNA, TCRdb's TRBD1 call cannot be checked. The CDR3 totals 15 residues. Germline V CDR1 and CDR2: MNHEY, SVGAGI. The CDR3 loop is CASSPPGGLYNEQFF.

The chain couples TRBV12-3 or TRBV12-4 to TRBJ2-1; TCRdb designates TRBD2, a call that cannot be tested without DNA. The CDR3 consists of 12 residues. CDR3 residues: CASRVSSGEQFF.

The CDR3 loop reads CASSYRRGSTGDTQYF. The J gene is TRBJ2-3, the V gene TRBV6-2 or TRBV6-3; checking the TCRdb D call of TRBD1 is not possible without DNA. This CDR3 contains 16 residues. The V gene's germline CDR1 is MNHEY and CDR2 SVGEGT.

CDR3 residues: CASSSSPGLAGGTYTQYF. This rearrangement joins TRBV7-3 to TRBJ2-3; the D gene TCRdb calls, TRBD2, cannot be checked with no DNA. The CDR3 extends over 18 amino acids. Germline V gene sequence: CDR1 SGHTA, CDR2 FQGTGA.

The J gene is TRBJ2-1, the V gene TRBV29-1. The CDR3 totals 13 residues. The V gene's germline CDR1 is SQVTM and CDR2 ANQGSEA. CDR3 loop: CSVGTWTYNEQFF.

The chain couples TRBV7-3 to TRBJ2-3; without DNA, the TCRdb call of TRBD1 cannot be checked. Germline V gene data show CDR1 as SGHTA and CDR2 as FQGTGA. The CDR3 length is 16 residues. CDR3 in amino acids: CASSPISAGRLHTQYF. Filled out from reference TRBV7-3 and TRBJ2-3, the complete variable domain reads GAGVSQTPSNKVTEKGKYVELRCDPISGHTALYWYRQSLGQGPEFLIYFQGTGAADDSGLPNDRFFAVRPEGSVSTLKIQRTERGDSAVYLCASSPISAGRLHTQYFGPGTRLTVL.

V is TRBV15 and J is TRBJ2-1; no DNA is available, so the TRBD2 call from TCRdb remains unchecked. The CDR3 has 14 amino acids. Germline V lookup: CDR1 LNHNV, CDR2 YYDKDF (reference sequence). The CDR3 is CATKTSGRHNEQFF.

CDR3: CASSESGTKNIQYF. J is TRBJ2-4 and V is TRBV25-1; the D call from TCRdb, TRBD1, cannot be confirmed without DNA. The CDR3 consists of 14 residues. Germline V gene sequence: CDR1 MGHDK, CDR2 SYGVNS. The full variable domain, with the rest looked up from reference TRBV25-1 and TRBJ2-4, is EADIYQTPRYLVIGTGKKITLECSQTMGHDKMYWYQQDPGMELHLIHYSYGVNSTEKGDLSSESTVSRIRTEHFPLTLESARPSHTSQYLCASSESGTKNIQYFGAGTRLSVL.

J is TRBJ1-1 and V is TRBV7-9. Looked up from germline, CDR1 is SEHNR and CDR2 is FQNEAQ (reference sequence). The length of the CDR3 is 13 residues. CDR3 sequence reads: CASSEVGRTEAFF.

The chain combines TRBV19 with TRBJ1-5; TCRdb indicates TRBD1, and absent DNA this call remains unverified. CDR3 length: 15 amino acids. Germline CDR1 LNHDA, CDR2 SQIVND (reference sequence). CDR3 region: CASSLIPGANQPQHF.

V and J are TRBV4-2 and TRBJ2-3; TCRdb outputs TRBD1, but without DNA this stays unchecked. Germline CDR1 is LGHNA and CDR2 is YNFKEQ. The CDR3 consists of 15 residues. CDR3 residues: CASSHAGTVGDTQYF.

The chain has TRBV7-2 and TRBJ2-1. The V gene's germline CDR1 is SGHTA and CDR2 FQGNSA. The CDR3 contains 14 residues. CDR3 region: CASSLEVSLNEQFF.

The genes are TRBV7-2 and TRBJ2-5; TCRdb proposes TRBD2, but this gene call is untestable without DNA. Per the germline V gene, CDR1 is SGHTA and CDR2 is FQGNSA. CDR3 length: 16 residues. The CDR3 sequence is CASSGTSGRRVETQYF.